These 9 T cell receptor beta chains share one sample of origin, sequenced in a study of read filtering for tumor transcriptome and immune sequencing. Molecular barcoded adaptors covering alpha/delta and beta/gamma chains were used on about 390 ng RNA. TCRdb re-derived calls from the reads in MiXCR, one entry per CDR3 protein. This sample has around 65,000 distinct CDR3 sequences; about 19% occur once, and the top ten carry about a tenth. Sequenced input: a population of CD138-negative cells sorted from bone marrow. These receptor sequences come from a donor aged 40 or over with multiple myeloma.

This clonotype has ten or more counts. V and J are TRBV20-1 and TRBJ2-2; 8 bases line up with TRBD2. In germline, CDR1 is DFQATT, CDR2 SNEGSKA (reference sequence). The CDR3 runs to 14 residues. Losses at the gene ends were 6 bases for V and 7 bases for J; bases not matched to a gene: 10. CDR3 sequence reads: CSANKREYGGELFF. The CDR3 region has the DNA TGCAGTGCCAATAAGCGGGAGTACGGCGGGGAGCTGTTTTTT.

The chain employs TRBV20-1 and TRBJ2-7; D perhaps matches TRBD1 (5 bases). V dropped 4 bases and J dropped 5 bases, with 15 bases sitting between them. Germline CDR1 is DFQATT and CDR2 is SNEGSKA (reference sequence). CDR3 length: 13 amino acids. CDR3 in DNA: TGCAGTGCTAAGGGGTTGGACGCCCACGAGCAGTACTTC. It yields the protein CSAKGLDAHEQYF.

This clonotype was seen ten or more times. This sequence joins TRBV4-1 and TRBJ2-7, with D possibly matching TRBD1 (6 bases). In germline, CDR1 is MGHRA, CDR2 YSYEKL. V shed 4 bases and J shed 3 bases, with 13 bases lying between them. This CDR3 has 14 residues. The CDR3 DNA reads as TGCGCCAGCAGCCCACAGGGTCCCAACTACGAGCAGTACTTC. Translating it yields CASSPQGPNYEQYF.

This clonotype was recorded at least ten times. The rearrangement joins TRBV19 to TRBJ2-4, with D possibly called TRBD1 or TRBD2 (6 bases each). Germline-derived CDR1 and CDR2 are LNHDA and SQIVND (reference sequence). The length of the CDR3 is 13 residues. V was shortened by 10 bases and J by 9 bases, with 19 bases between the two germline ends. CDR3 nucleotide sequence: TGTGCCACCCTGGGATGGGGGGCGGCCATTCAGTACTTC. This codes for CATLGWGAAIQYF.

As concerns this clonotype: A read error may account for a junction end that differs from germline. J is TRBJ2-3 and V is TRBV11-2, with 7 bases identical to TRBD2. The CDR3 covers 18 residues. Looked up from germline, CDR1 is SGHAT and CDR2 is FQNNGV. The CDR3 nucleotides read TGTGGCAGCAGCTTAGTGACGACGGGCGCGGGGGACGTAGATACGCAGTATTTT. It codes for CGSSLVTTGAGDVDTQYF.

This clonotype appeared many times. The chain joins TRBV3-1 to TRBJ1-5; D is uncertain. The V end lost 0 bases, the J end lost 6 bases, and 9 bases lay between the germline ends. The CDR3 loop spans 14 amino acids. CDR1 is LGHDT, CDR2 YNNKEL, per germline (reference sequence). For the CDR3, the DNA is TGTGCCAGCAGCCAAGATTGGCGGGTTCAGCCCCAGCATTTT. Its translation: CASSQDWRVQPQHF.

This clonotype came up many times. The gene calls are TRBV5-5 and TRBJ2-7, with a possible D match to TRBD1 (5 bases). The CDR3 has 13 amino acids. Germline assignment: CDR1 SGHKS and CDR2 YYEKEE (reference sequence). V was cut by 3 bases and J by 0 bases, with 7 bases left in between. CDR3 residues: CASSSDSSYEQYF. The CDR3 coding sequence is TGTGCCAGCAGCTCCGACAGCTCCTACGAGCAGTACTTC.

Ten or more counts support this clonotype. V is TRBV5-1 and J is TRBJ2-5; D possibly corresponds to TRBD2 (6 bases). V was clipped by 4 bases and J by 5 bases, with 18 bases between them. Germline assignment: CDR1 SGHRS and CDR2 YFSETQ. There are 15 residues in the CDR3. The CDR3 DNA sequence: TGCGCCAGCAGCGGCGGTGGGGCGGGGAGTGAGACCCAGTACTTC. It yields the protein CASSGGGAGSETQYF.

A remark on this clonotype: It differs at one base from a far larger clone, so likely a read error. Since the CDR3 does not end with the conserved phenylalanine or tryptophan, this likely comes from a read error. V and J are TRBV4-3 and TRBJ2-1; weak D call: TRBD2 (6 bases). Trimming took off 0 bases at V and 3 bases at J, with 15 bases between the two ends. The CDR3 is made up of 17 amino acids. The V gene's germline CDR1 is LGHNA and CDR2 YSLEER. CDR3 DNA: TGCGCCAGCAGCCAAGATCCGGGCCTAGCGATCTACAATGAGCAGTTCCTC. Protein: CASSQDPGLAIYNEQFL.